This TCR beta chain originates from a study of chemoradiotherapy in HPV16-positive cancers. On this clone: The antigen is unknown.

Study-level findings and limits: Non-HPV-specific T cells did not expand in tumors during treatment, whereas candidate HPV-specific clones and E7-related motifs did.

Germline loops: CDR1 SNHLY, CDR2 FYNNEI. The CDR3 is 13 amino acids. V dropped 5 bases and J dropped 9; count of bases not matched to a gene: 9. TCRdb keeps only in-frame clones here, not all; method: immunoSEQ multiplex PCR. The sample shows fewer than 6,500 clones, 90% of them seen only once. The clonotype comes from a human donor with HPV-associated anogenital cancer. This chain uses TRBV2 with TRBJ1-2; 7 bases line up with TRBD1. The starting material was blood, obtained from a patient who underwent chemoradiotherapy. Written as DNA, the CDR3 is TGTGCCAGCAGTATCTTAGGGGGCGGGAGCTACACCTTC. Its translation is CASSILGGGSYTF.